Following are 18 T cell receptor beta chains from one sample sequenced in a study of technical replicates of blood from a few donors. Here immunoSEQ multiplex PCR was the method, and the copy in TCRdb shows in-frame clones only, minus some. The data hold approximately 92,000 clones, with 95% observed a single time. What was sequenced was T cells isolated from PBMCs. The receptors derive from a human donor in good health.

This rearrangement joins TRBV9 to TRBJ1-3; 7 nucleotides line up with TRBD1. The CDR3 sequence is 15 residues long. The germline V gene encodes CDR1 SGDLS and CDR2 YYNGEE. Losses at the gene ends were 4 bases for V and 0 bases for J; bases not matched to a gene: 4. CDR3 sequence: CASSFGTVSGNTIYF. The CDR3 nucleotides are TGTGCCAGCAGCTTTGGGACAGTCTCTGGAAACACCATATATTTT. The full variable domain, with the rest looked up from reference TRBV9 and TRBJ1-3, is DSGVTQTPKHLITATGQRVTLRCSPRSGDLSVYWYQQSLDQGLQFLIQYYNGEERAKGNILERFSAQQFPDLHSELNLSSLELGDSALYFCASSFGTVSGNTIYFGEGSWLTVV.

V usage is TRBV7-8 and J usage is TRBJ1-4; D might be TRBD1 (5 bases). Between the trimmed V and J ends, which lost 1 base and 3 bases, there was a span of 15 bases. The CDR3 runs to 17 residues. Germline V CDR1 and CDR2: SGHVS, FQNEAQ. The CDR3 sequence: CASSLVGAVGPNEKLFF. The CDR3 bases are TGTGCCAGCAGCTTAGTAGGGGCCGTTGGCCCTAATGAAAAACTGTTTTTT.

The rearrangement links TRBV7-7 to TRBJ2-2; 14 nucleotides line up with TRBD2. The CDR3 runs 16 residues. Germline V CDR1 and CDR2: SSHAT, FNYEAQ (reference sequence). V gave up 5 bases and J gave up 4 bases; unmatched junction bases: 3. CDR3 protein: CASSQTSGRVTGELFF. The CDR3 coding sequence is TGTGCCAGCAGCCAGACTAGCGGGAGGGTCACCGGGGAGCTGTTTTTT. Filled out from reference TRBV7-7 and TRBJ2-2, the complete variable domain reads GAGVSQSPRYKVTKRGQDVTLRCDPISSHATLYWYQQALGQGPEFLTYFNYEAQPDKSGLPSDRFSAERPEGSISTLTIQRTEQRDSAMYRCASSQTSGRVTGELFFGEGSRLTVL.

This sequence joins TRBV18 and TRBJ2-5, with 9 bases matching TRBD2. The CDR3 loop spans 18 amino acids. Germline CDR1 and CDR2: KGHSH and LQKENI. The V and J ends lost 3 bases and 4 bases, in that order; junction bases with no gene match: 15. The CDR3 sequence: CASSPRLTGGGAGETQYF. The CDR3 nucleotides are TGTGCCAGCTCACCCCGACTCACTGGCGGGGGGGCAGGAGAGACCCAGTACTTC.

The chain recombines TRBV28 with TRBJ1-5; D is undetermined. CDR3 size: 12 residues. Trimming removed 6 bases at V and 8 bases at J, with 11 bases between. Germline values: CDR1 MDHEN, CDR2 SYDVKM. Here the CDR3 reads CASRTAYEPQHF. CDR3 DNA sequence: TGTGCCAGCAGAACAGCCTATGAGCCCCAGCATTTT.

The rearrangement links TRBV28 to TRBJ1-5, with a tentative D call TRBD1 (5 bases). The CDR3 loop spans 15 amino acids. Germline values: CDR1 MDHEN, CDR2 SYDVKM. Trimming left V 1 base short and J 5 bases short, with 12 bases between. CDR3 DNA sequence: TGTGCCAGCAGTTTATCAGGGATGGCGTATCAGCCCCAGCATTTT. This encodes CASSLSGMAYQPQHF.

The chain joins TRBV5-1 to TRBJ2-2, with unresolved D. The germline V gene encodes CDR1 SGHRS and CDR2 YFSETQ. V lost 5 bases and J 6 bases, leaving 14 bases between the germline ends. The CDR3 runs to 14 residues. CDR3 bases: TGCGCCAGCAGTTTTGGGTCAACAGCCGGGGAGCTGTTTTTT. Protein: CASSFGSTAGELFF.

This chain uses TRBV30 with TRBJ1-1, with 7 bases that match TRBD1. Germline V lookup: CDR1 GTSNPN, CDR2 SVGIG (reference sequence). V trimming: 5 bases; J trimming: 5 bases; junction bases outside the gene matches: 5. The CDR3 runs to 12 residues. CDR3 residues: CAWDRVGTEAFF. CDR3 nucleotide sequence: TGTGCCTGGGACAGGGTGGGAACTGAAGCTTTCTTT.

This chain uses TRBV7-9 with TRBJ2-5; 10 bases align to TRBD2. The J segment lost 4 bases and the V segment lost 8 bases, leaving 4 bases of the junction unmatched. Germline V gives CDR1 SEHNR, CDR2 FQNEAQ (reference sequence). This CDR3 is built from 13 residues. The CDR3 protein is CASLAGEGETQYF. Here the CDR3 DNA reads TGTGCCAGCCTAGCGGGAGAGGGAGAGACCCAGTACTTC.

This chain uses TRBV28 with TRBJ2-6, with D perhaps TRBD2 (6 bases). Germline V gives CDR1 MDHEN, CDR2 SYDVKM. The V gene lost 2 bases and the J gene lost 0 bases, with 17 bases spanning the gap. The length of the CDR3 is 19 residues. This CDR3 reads CASSLRRSRDRSGANVLTF. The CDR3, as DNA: TGTGCCAGCAGTTTAAGAAGATCGCGGGACCGCTCTGGGGCCAACGTCCTGACTTTC.

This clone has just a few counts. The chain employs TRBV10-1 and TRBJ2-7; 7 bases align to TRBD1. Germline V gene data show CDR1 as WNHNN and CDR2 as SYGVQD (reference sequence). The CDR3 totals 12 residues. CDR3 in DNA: TGCGTAACGGGACAGACTCTCTACGAGCAGTACTTC. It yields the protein CVTGQTLYEQYF.

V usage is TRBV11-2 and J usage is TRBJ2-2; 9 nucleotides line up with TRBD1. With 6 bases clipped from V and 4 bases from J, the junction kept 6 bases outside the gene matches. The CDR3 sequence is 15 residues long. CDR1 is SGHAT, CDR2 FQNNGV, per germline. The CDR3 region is CASRPDRGFTGELFF. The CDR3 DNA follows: TGTGCCAGCAGACCAGACAGGGGGTTCACCGGGGAGCTGTTTTTT.

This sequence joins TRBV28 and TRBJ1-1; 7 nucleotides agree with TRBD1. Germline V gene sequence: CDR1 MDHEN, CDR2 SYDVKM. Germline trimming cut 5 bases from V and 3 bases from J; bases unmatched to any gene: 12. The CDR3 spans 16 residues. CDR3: CASSPYLDRWDTEAFF. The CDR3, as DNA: TGTGCCAGCAGTCCCTACCTGGACAGGTGGGACACTGAAGCTTTCTTT. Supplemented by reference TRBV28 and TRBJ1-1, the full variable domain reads DVKVTQSSRYLVKRTGEKVFLECVQDMDHENMFWYRQDPGLGLRLIYFSYDVKMKEKGDIPEGYSVSREKKERFSLILESASTNQTSMYLCASSPYLDRWDTEAFFGQGTRLTVV.

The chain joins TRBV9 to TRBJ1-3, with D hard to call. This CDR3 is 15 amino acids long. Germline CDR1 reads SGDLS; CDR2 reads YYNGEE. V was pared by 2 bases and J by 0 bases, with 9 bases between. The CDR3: CASSVAGFSGNTIYF. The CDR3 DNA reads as TGTGCCAGCAGCGTGGCAGGCTTCTCTGGAAACACCATATATTTT.

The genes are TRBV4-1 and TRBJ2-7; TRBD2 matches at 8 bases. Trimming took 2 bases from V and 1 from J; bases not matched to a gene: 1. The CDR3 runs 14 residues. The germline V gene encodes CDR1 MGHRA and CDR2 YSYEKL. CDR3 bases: TGCGCCAGCAGCCAATCTAGCGGGTCCTACGAGCAGTACTTC. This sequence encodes CASSQSSGSYEQYF.

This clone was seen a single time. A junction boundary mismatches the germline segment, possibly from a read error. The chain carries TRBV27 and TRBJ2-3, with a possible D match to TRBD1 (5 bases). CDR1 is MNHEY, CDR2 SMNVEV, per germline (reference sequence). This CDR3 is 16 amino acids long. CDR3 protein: CASSLSTDRYTDTQYF. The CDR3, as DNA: TGTGCCAGCAGTCTATCAACAGACAGATACACAGATACGCAGTATTTT.

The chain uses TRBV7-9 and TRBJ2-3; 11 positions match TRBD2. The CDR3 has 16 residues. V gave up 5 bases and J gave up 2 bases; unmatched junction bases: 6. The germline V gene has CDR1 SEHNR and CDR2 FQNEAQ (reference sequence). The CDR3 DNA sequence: TGTGCCAGCAGCCTCGTAGCGGGGGGGCACACAGATACGCAGTATTTT. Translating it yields CASSLVAGGHTDTQYF.

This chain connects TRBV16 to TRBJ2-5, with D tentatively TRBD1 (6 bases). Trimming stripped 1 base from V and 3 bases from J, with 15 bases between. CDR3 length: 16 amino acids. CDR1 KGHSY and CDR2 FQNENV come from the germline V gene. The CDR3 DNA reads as TGTGCCAGCAGCCAATTAGGTTTTTCAGGGGAAGAGACCCAGTACTTC. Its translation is CASSQLGFSGEETQYF.